The present T cell receptor (beta chain) was sequenced within a study of cytomegalovirus exposure and HLA in healthy donors. The study ran its PCR with 60 Vbeta and 13 Jbeta primers. Clones were read by immunoSEQ multiplex PCR, and TCRdb kept only the in-frame ones, dropping some. The table shows about 130,000 clones, with roughly four fifths occurring only once. This clone came up a few times. The receptor was isolated from a girl aged 2 to 10 in good health and CMV-seronegative. The sequenced sample consisted of PBMCs.

In DNA form, the CDR3 reads TGTGCCAGCAGCCAAGAGGCGGCAACTAATGAAAAACTGTTTTTT. Its protein product is CASSQEAATNEKLFF. The chain uses TRBV4-2 and TRBJ1-4; D is ambiguous. Looked up from germline, CDR1 is LGHNA and CDR2 is YNFKEQ. V was trimmed by 0 bases and J by 0 bases, leaving 5 bases between them. The CDR3 covers 15 residues.